This T cell receptor beta chain comes out of a study of siplizumab effects on memory and regulatory T cells. Findings of the study overall: The diversity of naive T cells seemed greater than that of memory cells, and their alloresponse contribution seemed major. Unstimulated subsets contained matches for only a minor fraction of alloreactive clones. Mappable alloreactive CD4+ clones were on average around 69% Treg-derived with siplizumab, 25% to 30% in controls. Alloreactive sequences from unstimulated CD4+ memory cells fell significantly with siplizumab.

Assay used: immunoSEQ multiplex PCR; TCRdb lists only in-frame clones, some missing. The sample carries about 100,000 clones, 94% recorded once. Concerning this clone: Its matching antigen is unknown.

V was pared by 3 bases and J by 5 bases, with 8 bases between. The CDR3 extends over 12 amino acids. Per germline, CDR1 SGHAT and CDR2 FQNNGV. The sample comprised Tregs sorted from blood. The TCR sequence derives from a human donor in good health. V is TRBV11-2 and J is TRBJ2-7; maybe TRBD1 (5 bases). CDR3 sequence (DNA): TGTGCCAGCAGCTTCAGGGTACACGAGCAGTACTTC. Translation gives CASSFRVHEQYF.